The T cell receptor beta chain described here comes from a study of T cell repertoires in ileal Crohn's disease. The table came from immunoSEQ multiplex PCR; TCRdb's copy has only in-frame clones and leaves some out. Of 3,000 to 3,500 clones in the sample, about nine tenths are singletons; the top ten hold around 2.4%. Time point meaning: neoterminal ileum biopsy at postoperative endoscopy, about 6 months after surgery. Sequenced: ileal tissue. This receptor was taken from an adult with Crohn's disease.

Here the CDR3 DNA reads TGTGCCAGCAGTTGGGGGGGAGCTGGGGAGATATACGAGCAGTACTTC. This encodes CASSWGGAGEIYEQYF. This chain connects TRBV6-6 to TRBJ2-7; 7 bases fit TRBD2. Germline V gene sequence: CDR1 MNHNY, CDR2 SVGAGI (reference sequence). Losses at the gene ends were 4 bases for V and 4 bases for J; bases not matched to a gene: 13. This CDR3 spans 16 amino acids.